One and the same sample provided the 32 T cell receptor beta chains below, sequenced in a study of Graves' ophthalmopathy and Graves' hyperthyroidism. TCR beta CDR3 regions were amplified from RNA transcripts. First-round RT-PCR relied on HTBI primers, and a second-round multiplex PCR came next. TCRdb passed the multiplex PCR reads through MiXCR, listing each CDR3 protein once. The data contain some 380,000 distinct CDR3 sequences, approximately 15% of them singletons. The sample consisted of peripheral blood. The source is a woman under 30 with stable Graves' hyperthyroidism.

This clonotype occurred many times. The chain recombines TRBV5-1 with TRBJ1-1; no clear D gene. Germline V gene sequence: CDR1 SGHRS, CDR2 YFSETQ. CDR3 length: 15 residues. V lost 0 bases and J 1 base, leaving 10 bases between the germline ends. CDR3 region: CASSLGALSNTEAFF. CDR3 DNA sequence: TGCGCCAGCAGCTTGGGGGCTCTCTCGAACACTGAAGCTTTCTTT.

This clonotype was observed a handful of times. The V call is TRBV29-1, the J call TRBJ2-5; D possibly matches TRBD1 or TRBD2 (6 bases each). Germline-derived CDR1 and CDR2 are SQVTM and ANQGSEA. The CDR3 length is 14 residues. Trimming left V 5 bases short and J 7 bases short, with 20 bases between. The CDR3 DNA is TGCAGCGTTCCCGAGGAGGGGGTCTTTGGGACCCAGTACTTC. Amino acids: CSVPEEGVFGTQYF.

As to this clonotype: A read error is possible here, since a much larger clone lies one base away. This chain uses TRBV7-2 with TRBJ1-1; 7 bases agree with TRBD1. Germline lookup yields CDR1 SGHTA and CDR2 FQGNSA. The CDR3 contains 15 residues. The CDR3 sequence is CASSYTGTENTEACF. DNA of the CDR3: TGTGCCAGCAGCTATACCGGGACAGAGAACACTGAAGCTTGCTTT.

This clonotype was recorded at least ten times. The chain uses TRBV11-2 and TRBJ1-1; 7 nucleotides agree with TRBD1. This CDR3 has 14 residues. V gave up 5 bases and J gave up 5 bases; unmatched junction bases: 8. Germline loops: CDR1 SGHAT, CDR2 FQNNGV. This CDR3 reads CASSVDRRWTEAFF. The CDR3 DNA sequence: TGTGCCAGCAGCGTGGACAGGCGGTGGACTGAAGCTTTCTTT. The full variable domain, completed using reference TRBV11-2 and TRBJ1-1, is EAGVAQSPRYKIIEKRQSVAFWCNPISGHATLYWYQQILGQGPKLLIQFQNNGVVDDSQLPKDRFSAERLKGVDSTLKIQPAKLEDSAVYLCASSVDRRWTEAFFGQGTRLTVV.

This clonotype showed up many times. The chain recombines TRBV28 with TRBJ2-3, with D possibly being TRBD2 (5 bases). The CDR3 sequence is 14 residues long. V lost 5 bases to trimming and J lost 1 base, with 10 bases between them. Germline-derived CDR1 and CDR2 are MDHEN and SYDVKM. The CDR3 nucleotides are TGTGCCAGCAGTGTCCGGGAACGCACAGATACGCAGTATTTT. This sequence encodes CASSVRERTDTQYF.

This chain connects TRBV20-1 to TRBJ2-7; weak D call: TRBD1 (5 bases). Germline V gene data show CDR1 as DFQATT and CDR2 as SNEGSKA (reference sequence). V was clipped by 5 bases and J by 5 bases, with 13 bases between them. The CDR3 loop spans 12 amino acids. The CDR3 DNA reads TGCAGTGCTGGCTACAGGTCCCACGAGCAGTACTTC. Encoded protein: CSAGYRSHEQYF.

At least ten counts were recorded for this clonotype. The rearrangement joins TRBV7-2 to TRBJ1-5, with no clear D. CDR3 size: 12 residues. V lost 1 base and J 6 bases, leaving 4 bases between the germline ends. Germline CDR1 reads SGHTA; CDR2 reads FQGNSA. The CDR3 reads CASSLELQPQHF. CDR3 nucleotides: TGTGCCAGCAGCTTAGAACTTCAGCCCCAGCATTTT.

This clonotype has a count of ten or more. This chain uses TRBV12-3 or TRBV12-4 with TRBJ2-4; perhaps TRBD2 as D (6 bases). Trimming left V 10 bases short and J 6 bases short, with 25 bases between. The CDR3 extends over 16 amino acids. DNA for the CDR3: TGTGCCACGGCAGGAGGGCCTCATTTGGGAAGAAACATTCAGTACTTC. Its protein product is CATAGGPHLGRNIQYF.

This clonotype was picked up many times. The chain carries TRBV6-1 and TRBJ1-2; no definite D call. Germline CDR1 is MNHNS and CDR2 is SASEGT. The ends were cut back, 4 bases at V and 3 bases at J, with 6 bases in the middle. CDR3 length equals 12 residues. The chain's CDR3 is CASSVQHYGYTF. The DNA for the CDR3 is TGTGCCAGCAGTGTTCAGCACTATGGCTACACCTTC.

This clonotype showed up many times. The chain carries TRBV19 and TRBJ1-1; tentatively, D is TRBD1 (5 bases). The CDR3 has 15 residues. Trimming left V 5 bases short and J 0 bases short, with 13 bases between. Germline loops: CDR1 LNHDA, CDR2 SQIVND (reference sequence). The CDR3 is CASSRQGQLNTEAFF. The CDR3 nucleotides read TGTGCCAGTAGTCGGCAGGGTCAATTGAACACTGAAGCTTTCTTT.

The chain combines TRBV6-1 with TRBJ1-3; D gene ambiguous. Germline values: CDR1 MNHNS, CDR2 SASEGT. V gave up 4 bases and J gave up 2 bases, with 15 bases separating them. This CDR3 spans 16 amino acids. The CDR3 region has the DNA TGTGCCAGCAGTGCCCCCGTTTTCGGAACTGGAAACACCATATATTTT. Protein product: CASSAPVFGTGNTIYF.

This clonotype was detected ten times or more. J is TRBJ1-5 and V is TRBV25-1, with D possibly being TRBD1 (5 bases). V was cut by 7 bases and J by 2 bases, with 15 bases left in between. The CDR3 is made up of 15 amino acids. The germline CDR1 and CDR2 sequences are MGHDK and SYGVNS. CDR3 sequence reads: CASTPAGGGNQPQHF. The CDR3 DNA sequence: TGTGCCAGCACCCCGGCGGGGGGGGGCAATCAGCCCCAGCATTTT.

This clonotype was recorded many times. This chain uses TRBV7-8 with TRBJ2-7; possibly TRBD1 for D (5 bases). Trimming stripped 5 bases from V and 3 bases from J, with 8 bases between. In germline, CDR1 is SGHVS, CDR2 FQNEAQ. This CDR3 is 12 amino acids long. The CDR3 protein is CASSHRSYEQYF. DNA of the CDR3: TGTGCCAGCAGCCACAGGAGCTACGAGCAGTACTTC.

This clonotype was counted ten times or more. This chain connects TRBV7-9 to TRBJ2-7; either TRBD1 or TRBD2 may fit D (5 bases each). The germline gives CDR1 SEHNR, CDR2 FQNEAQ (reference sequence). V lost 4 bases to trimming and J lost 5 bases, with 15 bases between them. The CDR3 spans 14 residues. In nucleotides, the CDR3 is TGTGCCAGCAGCTCACCAGGGAGACAAGACGAGCAGTACTTC. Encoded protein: CASSSPGRQDEQYF.

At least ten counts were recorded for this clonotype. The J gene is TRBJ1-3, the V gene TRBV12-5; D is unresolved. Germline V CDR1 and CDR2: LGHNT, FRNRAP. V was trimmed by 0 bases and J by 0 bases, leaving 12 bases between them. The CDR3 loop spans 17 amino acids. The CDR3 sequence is CASGLVHNDHSGNTIYF. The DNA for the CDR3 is TGTGCTAGTGGTTTGGTACATAACGACCACTCTGGAAACACCATATATTTT.

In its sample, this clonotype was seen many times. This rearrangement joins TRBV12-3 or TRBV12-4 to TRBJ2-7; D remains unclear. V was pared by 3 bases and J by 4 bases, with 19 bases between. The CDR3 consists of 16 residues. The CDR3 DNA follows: TGTGCCAGCAGTTTCGAATTAGGGCAGGACCAGTACGAGCAGTACTTC. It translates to CASSFELGQDQYEQYF.

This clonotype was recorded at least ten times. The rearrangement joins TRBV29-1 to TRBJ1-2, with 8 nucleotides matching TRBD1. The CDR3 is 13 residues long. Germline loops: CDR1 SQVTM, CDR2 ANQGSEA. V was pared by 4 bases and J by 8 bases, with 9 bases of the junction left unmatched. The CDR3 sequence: CSVGPGGAEGYTF. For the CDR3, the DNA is TGCAGCGTTGGCCCAGGGGGCGCGGAAGGCTACACCTTC.

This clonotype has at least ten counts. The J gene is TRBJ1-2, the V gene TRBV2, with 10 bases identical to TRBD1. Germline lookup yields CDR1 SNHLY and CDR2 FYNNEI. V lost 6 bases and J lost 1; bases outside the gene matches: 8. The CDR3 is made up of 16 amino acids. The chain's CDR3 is CASSDGTGEINYGYTF. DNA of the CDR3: TGTGCCAGCAGCGACGGGACAGGGGAGATTAACTATGGCTACACCTTC.

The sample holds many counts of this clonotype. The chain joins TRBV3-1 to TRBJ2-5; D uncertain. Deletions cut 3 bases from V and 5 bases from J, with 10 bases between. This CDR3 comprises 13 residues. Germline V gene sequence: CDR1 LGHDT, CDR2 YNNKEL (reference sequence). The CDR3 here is CASSHPPRETQYF. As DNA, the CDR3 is TGTGCCAGCAGCCACCCTCCCCGGGAGACCCAGTACTTC.

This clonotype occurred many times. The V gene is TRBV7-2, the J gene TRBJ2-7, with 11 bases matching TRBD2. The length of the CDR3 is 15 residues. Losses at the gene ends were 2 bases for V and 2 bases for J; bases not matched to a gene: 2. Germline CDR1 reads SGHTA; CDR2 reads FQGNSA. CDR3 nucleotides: TGTGCCAGCAGCTTACGTAGCGGGGGGGCCTACGAGCAGTACTTC. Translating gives CASSLRSGGAYEQYF.

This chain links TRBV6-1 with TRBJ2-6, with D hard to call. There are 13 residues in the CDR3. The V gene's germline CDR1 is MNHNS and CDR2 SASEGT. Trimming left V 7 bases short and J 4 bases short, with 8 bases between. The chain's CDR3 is CASMKLGANVLTF. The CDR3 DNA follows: TGTGCCAGCATGAAGCTCGGGGCCAACGTCCTGACTTTC.

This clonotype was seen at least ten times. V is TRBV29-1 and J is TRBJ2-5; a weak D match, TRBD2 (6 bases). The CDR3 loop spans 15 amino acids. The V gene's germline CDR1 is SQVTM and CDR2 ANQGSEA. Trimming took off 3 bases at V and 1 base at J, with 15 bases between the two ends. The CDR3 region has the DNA TGCAGCGTTGATATACTAGCTCGTCGCCAAGAGACCCAGTACTTC. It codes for CSVDILARRQETQYF.

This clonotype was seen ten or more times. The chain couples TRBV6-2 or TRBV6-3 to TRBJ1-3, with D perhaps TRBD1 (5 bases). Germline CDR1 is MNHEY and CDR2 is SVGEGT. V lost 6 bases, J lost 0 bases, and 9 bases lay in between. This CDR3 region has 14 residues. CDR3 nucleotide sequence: TGTGCCAGCAGCCCGGGGCACTCTGGAAACACCATATATTTT. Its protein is CASSPGHSGNTIYF.

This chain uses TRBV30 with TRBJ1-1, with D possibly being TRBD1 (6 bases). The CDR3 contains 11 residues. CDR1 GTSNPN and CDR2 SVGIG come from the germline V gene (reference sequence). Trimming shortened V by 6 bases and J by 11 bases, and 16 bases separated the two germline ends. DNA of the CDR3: TGTGCCTGCCTCTTGGACAGAGAGGCTTTCTTT. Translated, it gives CACLLDREAFF.

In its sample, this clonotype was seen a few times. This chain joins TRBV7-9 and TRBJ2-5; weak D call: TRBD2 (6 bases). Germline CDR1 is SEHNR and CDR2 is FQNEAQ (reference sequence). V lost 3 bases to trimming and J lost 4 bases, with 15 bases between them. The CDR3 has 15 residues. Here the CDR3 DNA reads TGTGCCAGCAGCTTGTTATCTCAGGGAGGAGAGACCCAGTACTTC. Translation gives CASSLLSQGGETQYF.

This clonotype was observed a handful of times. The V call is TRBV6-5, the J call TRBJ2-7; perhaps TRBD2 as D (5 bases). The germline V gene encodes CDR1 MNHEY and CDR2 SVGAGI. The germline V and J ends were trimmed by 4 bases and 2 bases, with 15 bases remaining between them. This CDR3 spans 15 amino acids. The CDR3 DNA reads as TGTGCCAGCAGTTTTGGCGGGCCAGAGGCCTACGAGCAGTACTTC. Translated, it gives CASSFGGPEAYEQYF.

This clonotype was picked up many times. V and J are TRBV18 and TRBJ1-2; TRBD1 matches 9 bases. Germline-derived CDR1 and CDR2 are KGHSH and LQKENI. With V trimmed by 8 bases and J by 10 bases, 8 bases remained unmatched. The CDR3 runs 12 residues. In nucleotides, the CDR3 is TGTGCCAGCACCCAGACAGGGGGTGACTACACCTTC. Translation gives CASTQTGGDYTF.

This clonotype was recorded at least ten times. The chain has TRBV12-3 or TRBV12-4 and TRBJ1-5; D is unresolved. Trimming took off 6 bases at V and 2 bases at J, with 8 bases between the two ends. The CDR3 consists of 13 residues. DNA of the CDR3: TGTGCCAGCAGCGACCTAGGCAATCAGCCCCAGCATTTT. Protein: CASSDLGNQPQHF.

In DNA form, the CDR3 reads TGTGCCATCAAGGAGGGGTCCACTGAAGCTTTCTTT. It yields the protein CAIKEGSTEAFF. This chain connects TRBV10-3 to TRBJ1-1, with a weak D call TRBD1 (5 bases). This CDR3 comprises 12 residues. The germline CDR1 and CDR2 sequences are ENHRY and SYGVKD. V was pared by 7 bases and J by 4 bases, with 10 bases between.

The CDR3 sequence: CATSRDKMGQGFYGYTF. CDR3 sequence (DNA): TGTGCCACCAGCAGAGATAAGATGGGACAGGGGTTCTATGGCTACACCTTC. V is TRBV15 and J is TRBJ1-2; TRBD1 agrees at 10 bases. V lost 0 bases to trimming and J lost 4 bases; unmatched junction nucleotides: 8. The CDR3 has 17 amino acids. Per germline, CDR1 LNHNV and CDR2 YYDKDF (reference sequence).

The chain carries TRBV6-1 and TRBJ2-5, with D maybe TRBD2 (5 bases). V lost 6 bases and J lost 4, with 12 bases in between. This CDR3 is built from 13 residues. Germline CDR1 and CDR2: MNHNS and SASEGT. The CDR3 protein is CASRAGLLETQYF. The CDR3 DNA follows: TGTGCCAGCAGGGCGGGCCTGTTAGAGACCCAGTACTTC.

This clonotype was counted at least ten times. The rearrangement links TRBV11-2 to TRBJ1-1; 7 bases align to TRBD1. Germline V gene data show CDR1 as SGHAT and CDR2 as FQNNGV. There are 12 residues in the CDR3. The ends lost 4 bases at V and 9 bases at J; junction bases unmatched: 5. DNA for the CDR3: TGTGCCAGCAGCTCAGGGGGAGCGAAAGCTTTCTTT. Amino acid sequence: CASSSGGAKAFF. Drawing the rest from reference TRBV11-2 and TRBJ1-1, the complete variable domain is EAGVAQSPRYKIIEKRQSVAFWCNPISGHATLYWYQQILGQGPKLLIQFQNNGVVDDSQLPKDRFSAERLKGVDSTLKIQPAKLEDSAVYLCASSSGGAKAFFGQGTRLTVV.